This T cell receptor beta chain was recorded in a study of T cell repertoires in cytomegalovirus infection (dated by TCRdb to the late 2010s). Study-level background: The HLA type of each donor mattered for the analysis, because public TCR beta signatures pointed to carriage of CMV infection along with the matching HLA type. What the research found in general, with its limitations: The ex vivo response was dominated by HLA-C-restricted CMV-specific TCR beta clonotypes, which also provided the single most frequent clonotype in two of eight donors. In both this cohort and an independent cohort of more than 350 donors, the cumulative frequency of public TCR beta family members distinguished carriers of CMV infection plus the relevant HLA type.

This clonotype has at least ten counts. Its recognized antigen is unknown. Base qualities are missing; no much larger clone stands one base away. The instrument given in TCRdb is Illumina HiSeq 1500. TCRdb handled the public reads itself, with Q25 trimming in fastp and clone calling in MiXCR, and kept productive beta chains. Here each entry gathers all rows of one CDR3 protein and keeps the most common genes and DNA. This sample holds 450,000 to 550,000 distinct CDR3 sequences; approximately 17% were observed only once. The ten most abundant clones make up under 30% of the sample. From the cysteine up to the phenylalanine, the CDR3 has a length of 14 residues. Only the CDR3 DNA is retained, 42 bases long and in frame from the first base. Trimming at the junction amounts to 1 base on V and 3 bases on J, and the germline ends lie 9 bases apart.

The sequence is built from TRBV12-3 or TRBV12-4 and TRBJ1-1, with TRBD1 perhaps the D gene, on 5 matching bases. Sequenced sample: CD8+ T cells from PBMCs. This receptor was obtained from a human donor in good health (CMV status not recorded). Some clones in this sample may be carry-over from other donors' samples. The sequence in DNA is TGTGCCAGCAGTTTAGTGGTGGGGGACACTGAAGCTTTCTTT. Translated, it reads CASSLVVGDTEAFF.